This TCR beta chain appears in the sequencing data of a study of metastatic and nonmetastatic thyroid tumors. The overall study: Repertoire comparison spanned blood and tumor or nodule tissue of malignant and benign thyroid patients.

The V end was cut by 6 bases, the J end by 3 bases, with 11 bases between. The CDR3 spans 12 residues. Germline V gene sequence: CDR1 DFQATT, CDR2 SNEGSKA (reference sequence). TCRdb reprocessed the PCR reads using MiXCR. The table includes around 10,000 clones, around 12% detected once. All patients reached thyroid surgery having received no treatment beforehand. This clone was found many times. Just one base apart from a much larger clone, this may be a read error. The sequence was obtained from a female donor with papillary thyroid cancer or a benign thyroid nodule (not recorded which). Some clones in this sample may be carry-over from other donors' samples. The sample taken for sequencing was blood. The rearrangement links TRBV20-1 to TRBJ1-1; D unresolved. The CDR3 loop reads CSARPRDTEAFF. The DNA for the CDR3 is TGCAGTGCGAGGCCGAGGGACACTGAAGCTTTCTTT.